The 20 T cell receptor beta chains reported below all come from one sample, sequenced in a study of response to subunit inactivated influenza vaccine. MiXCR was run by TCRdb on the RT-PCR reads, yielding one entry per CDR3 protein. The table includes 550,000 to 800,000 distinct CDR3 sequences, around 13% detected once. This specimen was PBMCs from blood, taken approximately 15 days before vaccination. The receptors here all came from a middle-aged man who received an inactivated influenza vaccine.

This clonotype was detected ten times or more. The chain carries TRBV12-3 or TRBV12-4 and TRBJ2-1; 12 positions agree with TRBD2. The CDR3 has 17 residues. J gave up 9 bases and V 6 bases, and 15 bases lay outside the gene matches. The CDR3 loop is CASRPTSGRTIYGEQFF. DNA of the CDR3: TGTGCCAGCAGGCCGACTAGCGGGAGAACGATCTATGGTGAGCAGTTCTTC.

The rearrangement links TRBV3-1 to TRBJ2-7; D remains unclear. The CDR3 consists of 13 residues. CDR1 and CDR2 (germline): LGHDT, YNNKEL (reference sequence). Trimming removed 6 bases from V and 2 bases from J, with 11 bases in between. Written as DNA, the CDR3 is TGTGCCAGCAGGGACCAACACACCTACGAGCAGTACTTC. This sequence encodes CASRDQHTYEQYF.

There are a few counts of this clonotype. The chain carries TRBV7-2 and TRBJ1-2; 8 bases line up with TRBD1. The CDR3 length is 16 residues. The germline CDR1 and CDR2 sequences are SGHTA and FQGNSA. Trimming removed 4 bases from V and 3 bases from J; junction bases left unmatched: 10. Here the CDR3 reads CASSSRTGRDYYGYTF. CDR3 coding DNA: TGTGCCAGCAGCTCCCGGACAGGGCGAGACTACTATGGCTACACCTTC.

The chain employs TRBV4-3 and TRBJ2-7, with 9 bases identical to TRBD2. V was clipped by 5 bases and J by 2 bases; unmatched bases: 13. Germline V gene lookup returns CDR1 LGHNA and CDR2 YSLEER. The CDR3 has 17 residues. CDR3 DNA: TGCGCCAGCAGCACCTTCGCCGGGCTAGCGGGAACCTACGAGCAGTACTTC. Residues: CASSTFAGLAGTYEQYF.

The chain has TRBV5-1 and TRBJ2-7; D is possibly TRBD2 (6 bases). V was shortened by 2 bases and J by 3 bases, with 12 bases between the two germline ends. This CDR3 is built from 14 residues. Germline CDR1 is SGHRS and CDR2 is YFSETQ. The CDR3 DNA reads TGCGCCAGCAGCTTTAATAGGGGAGGCTACGAGCAGTACTTC. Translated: CASSFNRGGYEQYF.

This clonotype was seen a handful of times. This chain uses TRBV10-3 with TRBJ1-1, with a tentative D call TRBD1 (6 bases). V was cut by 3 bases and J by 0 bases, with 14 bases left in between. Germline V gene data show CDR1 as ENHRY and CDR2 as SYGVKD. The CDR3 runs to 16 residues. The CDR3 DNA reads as TGTGCCATCAGTGAAGGACAGATGATAATGAACACTGAAGCTTTCTTT. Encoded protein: CAISEGQMIMNTEAFF.

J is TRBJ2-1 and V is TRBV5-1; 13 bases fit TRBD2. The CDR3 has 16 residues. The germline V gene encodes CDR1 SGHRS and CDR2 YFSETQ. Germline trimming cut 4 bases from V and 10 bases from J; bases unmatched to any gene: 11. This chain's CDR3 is CASSPLGTSGMGEQFF. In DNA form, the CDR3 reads TGCGCCAGCAGCCCATTAGGGACTAGCGGGATGGGGGAGCAGTTCTTC.

CDR3 sequence: CASSEAAGYEQYF. The DNA for the CDR3 is TGTGCCAGCAGTGAAGCCGCCGGCTACGAGCAGTACTTC. V usage is TRBV6-1 and J usage is TRBJ2-7; D gene ambiguous. Germline CDR1 and CDR2: MNHNS and SASEGT. This CDR3 is 13 amino acids long. Trimming took 0 bases from V and 3 from J, leaving 6 bases between them.

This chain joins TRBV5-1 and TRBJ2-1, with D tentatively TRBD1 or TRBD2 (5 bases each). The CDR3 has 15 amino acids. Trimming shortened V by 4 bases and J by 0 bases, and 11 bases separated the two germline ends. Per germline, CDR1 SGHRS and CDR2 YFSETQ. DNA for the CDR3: TGCGCCAGCAGCGGGGACCCGAGCTCCTACAATGAGCAGTTCTTC. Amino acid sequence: CASSGDPSSYNEQFF.

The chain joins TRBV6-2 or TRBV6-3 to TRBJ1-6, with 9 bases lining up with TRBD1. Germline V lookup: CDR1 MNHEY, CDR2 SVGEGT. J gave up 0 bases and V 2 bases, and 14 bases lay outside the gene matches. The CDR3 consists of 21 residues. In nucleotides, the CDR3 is TGTGCCAGCAGTTACAGGGGGTTCGACAGGGGGTCATTCTCCTATAATTCACCCCTCCACTTT. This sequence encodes CASSYRGFDRGSFSYNSPLHF.

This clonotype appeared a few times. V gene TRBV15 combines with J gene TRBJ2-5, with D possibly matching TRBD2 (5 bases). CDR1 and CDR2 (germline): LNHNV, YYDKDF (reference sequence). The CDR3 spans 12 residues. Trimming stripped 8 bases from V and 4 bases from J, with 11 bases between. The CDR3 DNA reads TGTGCCACCGGACTCGCGGGAGAGACCCAGTACTTC. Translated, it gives CATGLAGETQYF.

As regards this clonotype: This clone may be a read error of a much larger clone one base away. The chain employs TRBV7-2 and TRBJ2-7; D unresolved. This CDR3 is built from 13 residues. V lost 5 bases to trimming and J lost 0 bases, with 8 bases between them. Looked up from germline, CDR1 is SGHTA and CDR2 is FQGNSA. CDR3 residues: CASSPRHSYEQYF. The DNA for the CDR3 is TGTGCCAGCAGCCCGCGACACTCCTACGAGCAGTACTTC.

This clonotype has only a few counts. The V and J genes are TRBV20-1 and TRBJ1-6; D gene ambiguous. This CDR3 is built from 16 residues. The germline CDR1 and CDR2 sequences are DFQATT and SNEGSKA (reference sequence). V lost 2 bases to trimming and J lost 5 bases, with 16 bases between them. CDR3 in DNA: TGCAGTGCTAGAATCCTCCAAAAGGGAAATAATTCACCCCTCCACTTT. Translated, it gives CSARILQKGNNSPLHF.

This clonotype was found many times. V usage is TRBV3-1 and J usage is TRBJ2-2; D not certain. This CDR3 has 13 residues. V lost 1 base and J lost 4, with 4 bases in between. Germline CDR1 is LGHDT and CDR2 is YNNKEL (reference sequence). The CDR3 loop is CASSQGGTGELFF. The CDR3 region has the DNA TGTGCCAGCAGCCAAGGGGGCACCGGGGAGCTGTTTTTT.

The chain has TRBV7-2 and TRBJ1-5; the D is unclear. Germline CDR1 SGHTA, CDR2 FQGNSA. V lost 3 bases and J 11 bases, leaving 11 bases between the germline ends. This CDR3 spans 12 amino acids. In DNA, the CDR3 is TGTGCCAGCAGCTTGGACCTTCGAGCCCAGCATTTT. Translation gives CASSLDLRAQHF.

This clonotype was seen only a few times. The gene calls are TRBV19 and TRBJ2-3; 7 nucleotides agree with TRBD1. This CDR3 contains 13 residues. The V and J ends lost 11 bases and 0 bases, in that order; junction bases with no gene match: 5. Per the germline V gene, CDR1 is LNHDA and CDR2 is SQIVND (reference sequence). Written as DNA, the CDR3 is TGTGCCGTCCGGGACAGCAGCACAGATACGCAGTATTTT. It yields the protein CAVRDSSTDTQYF. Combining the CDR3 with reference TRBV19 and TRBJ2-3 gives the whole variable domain DGGITQSPKYLFRKEGQNVTLSCEQNLNHDAMYWYRQDPGQGLRLIYYSQIVNDFQKGDIAEGYSVSREKKESFPLTVTSAQKNPTAFYLCAVRDSSTDTQYFGPGTRLTVL.

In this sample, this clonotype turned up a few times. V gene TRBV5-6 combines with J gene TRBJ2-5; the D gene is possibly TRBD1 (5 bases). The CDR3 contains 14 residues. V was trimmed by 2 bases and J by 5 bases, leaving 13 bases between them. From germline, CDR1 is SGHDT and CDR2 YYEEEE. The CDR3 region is CASSFVQEKETQYF. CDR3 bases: TGTGCCAGCAGCTTCGTACAGGAGAAGGAGACCCAGTACTTC.

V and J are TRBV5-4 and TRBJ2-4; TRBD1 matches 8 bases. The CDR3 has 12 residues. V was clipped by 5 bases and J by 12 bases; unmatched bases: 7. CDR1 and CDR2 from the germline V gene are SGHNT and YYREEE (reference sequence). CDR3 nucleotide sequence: TGTGCCAGCAGGCTAGACAGGGGACCTCAGTACTTC. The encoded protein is CASRLDRGPQYF.

DNA for the CDR3: TGTGCCACCAGCGGCGGTGGGATGAGCTCCTACAATGAGCAGTTCTTC. Its translation: CATSGGGMSSYNEQFF. The rearrangement joins TRBV15 to TRBJ2-1; no clear D gene. V shed 5 bases and J shed 0 bases, with 14 bases lying between them. CDR3 length: 16 amino acids. Germline-derived CDR1 and CDR2 are LNHNV and YYDKDF (reference sequence).

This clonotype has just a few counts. CDR3 protein: CASSVGLISYNEQFF. As DNA, the CDR3 is TGTGCCAGCAGTGTGGGACTAATCTCCTACAATGAGCAGTTCTTC. The gene calls are TRBV27 and TRBJ2-1; TRBD2 matches 7 bases. V lost 5 bases, J lost 0 bases, and 4 bases stayed unmatched. Germline CDR1 reads MNHEY; CDR2 reads SMNVEV (reference sequence). The CDR3 spans 15 residues.